This T cell receptor beta chain was sequenced in a study of T cell responses to AZD1222 COVID-19 vaccine. CDR3 size: 15 residues. Per germline, CDR1 SGHAT and CDR2 FQNNGV. Trimming left V 0 bases short and J 15 bases short, with 22 bases between. Data came from immunoSEQ multiplex PCR; TCRdb stores just in-frame clones and leaves some out. Of approximately 110,000 clones in the sample, over 75% were seen once. The chain combines TRBV11-2 with TRBJ2-3; D not certain. This receptor was obtained from an adult who received the AZD1222 COVID-19 vaccine. The specimen comprised peripheral blood, sampled 28 days after the second AZD1222 dose. As DNA, the CDR3 is TGTGCCAGCAGCTTAGATCCCTTACAAGGGCGGATAGTTTATTTT. Its protein product is CASSLDPLQGRIVYF.